Listed here are 6 T cell receptor beta chains from one sample, sequenced in a study of blood T cell repertoires in COVID-19. Assay used: immunoSEQ multiplex PCR; TCRdb lists only in-frame clones, some missing. The sample holds about 260,000 clones, about nine tenths seen once. The material sequenced was peripheral blood. These receptors came from a man aged 60 to 75 who had recovered from COVID-19.

This chain uses TRBV5-1 with TRBJ2-2; D remains unclear. The CDR3 contains 12 residues. Looked up from germline, CDR1 is SGHRS and CDR2 is YFSETQ. V lost 4 bases, J lost 5 bases, and 6 bases lay in between. CDR3 amino acids: CASSAETGELFF. The CDR3 DNA follows: TGCGCCAGCAGCGCCGAGACCGGGGAGCTGTTTTTT.

This sequence joins TRBV4-1 and TRBJ1-2, with D unclear. Trimming shortened V by 3 bases and J by 4 bases, and 9 bases separated the two germline ends. The germline CDR1 and CDR2 sequences are MGHRA and YSYEKL. The CDR3 loop spans 13 amino acids. CDR3 in DNA: TGCGCCAGCAGCCATGAGGGCTTCTATGGCTACACCTTC. Encoded protein: CASSHEGFYGYTF.

CDR3 nucleotide sequence: TGTGCCAGCAGCTCTAAGAATACAGGGGATAGCAATCAGCCCCAGCATTTT. Translating it yields CASSSKNTGDSNQPQHF. The rearrangement links TRBV7-8 to TRBJ1-5; 7 bases are a match to TRBD1. The length of the CDR3 is 17 residues. Per germline, CDR1 SGHVS and CDR2 FQNEAQ. Trimming cost V 4 bases and J 0 bases; bases outside gene matches: 9.

The chain uses TRBV19 and TRBJ1-5; 7 bases are a match to TRBD1. V dropped 6 bases and J dropped 6; count of bases not matched to a gene: 11. CDR3 length: 15 amino acids. Germline assignment: CDR1 LNHDA and CDR2 SQIVND (reference sequence). The CDR3: CASRFIDRVFQPQHF. CDR3 DNA sequence: TGTGCCAGTAGATTCATCGACAGGGTCTTTCAGCCCCAGCATTTT.

The V call is TRBV5-4, the J call TRBJ2-5; possible D gene TRBD1, 5 bases. The CDR3 is 17 residues long. Germline lookup yields CDR1 SGHNT and CDR2 YYREEE (reference sequence). The V and J ends lost 4 bases and 1 base respectively, with 20 bases between them. CDR3 nucleotide sequence: TGTGCCAGCAGCCCTTCTAGTGGGGCGCGTTCCCAAGAGACCCAGTACTTC. This codes for CASSPSSGARSQETQYF. The full variable domain, in which reference TRBV5-4 and TRBJ2-5 provide the parts outside the CDR3, is ETGVTQSPTHLIKTRGQQVTLRCSSQSGHNTVSWYQQALGQGPQFIFQYYREEENGRGNFPPRFSGLQFPNYSSELNVNALELDDSALYLCASSPSSGARSQETQYFGPGTRLLVL.

The V gene is TRBV7-9, the J gene TRBJ1-1; 10 bases are a match to TRBD1. The CDR3 is 16 amino acids. V gave up 4 bases and J gave up 2 bases; unmatched junction bases: 7. The germline V gene has CDR1 SEHNR and CDR2 FQNEAQ (reference sequence). CDR3 sequence (DNA): TGTGCCAGCAGCTCCGGCGGGACAGGGGATAACACTGAAGCTTTCTTT. Its protein is CASSSGGTGDNTEAFF. The full variable domain, its missing parts supplied by reference TRBV7-9 and TRBJ1-1, is DTGVSQNPRHKITKRGQNVTFRCDPISEHNRLYWYRQTLGQGPEFLTYFQNEAQLEKSRLLSDRFSAERPKGSFSTLEIQRTEQGDSAMYLCASSSGGTGDNTEAFFGQGTRLTVV.